This is a list of T cell receptor beta chains from one sample in a study of shared clonotypes between healthy human individuals. Libraries were prepared by immunoSEQ multiplex PCR; TCRdb keeps only in-frame clonotypes and omits some of them. The sample has 550,000 to 850,000 clones; just under 75% are singletons. Sequencing was done on a sample of memory CD4+ T cells sorted from blood. The origin of the receptors is a woman in her 30s in good health. The CDR3 runs from the conserved cysteine through the conserved F or W. D genes are given only for firm matches. Where a row states a size, it is once, few, many or the class of an expanded clone; other rows omit it.

TRBV11-1	TRBD1	-	TRBJ2-3	TGTGCCAGCAGCCATCGACAGGGCCGAGTAAGAGTGGATACGCAGTATTTT	CASSHRQGRVRVDTQYF
TRBV30	TRBD1	-	TRBJ1-1	TGTGCCTGGAGTCCCGGCAGGGGGAACCCCACTGAAGCTTTCTTT	CAWSPGRGNPTEAFF
TRBV7-6	-	-	TRBJ1-1	TGTGCCAGCAGCCCTGGCCGGGACACTGAAGCTTTCTTT	CASSPGRDTEAFF
TRBV7-2	-	few	TRBJ1-1	TGTGCCAGCAGCTTAGTTCGGGCGGAGTACACTGAAGCTTTCTTT	CASSLVRAEYTEAFF
TRBV27	TRBD1	few	TRBJ2-1	TGTGCCAGCACCTCCCCAGGGGGCTACAATGAGCAGTTCTTC	CASTSPGGYNEQFF
TRBV27	-	-	TRBJ2-7	TGTGCCAGCAGTTGGGGCATCCGCTACGAGCAGTACTTC	CASSWGIRYEQYF
TRBV27	TRBD1	-	TRBJ2-2	TGTGCCAGCAGTGCCACAGGGGAGCCCACAGGGCTGTTTTTT	CASSATGEPTGLFF
TRBV27	-	few	TRBJ1-4	TGTGCCAGCAGTTCTCAGGGCGCAACTAATGAAAAACTGTTTTTT	CASSSQGATNEKLFF
TRBV5-4	-	many	TRBJ2-1	TGTGCCAGCAGCTTGGGGTCTCAGAGCTCCTACAATGAGCAGTTCTTC	CASSLGSQSSYNEQFF
TRBV6-1	-	once	TRBJ1-2	TGTGCCAGCAGTAAACCGGTAGTTAACTATGGCTACACCTTC	CASSKPVVNYGYTF
TRBV7-6	-	-	TRBJ2-7	TGTGCCAGCAGCTTGATGAAAGCGCCGACCAGCGAGCAGTACTTC	CASSLMKAPTSEQYF
TRBV7-9	-	-	TRBJ2-2	TGTGCCAGCAGCTTAAGCAATGCGCCGGAGCTGTTTTTT	CASSLSNAPELFF
TRBV4-1	TRBD2	once	TRBJ2-1	TGCGCCAGCAGCCGGCTAACGGGAGGTTCCCATGAGCAGTTCTTC	CASSRLTGGSHEQFF
TRBV27	-	once	TRBJ2-7	TGTGCCAGCAGTTTTAATCCGGCCTACGAGCAGTACTTC	CASSFNPAYEQYF
TRBV7-2	TRBD2	-	TRBJ2-7	TGTGCCAGCAGCTTAGTTTTTGCTAGCGGGAACTACGAGCAGTACTTC	CASSLVFASGNYEQYF
TRBV10-2	TRBD1	-	TRBJ2-4	TGCGCCAGCAGTCCGGGACAGGTAGCCAAAAACATTCAGTACTTC	CASSPGQVAKNIQYF
TRBV30	-	-	TRBJ2-7	TGTGCCTGGAGTGGGGGACTGACCTACGAGCAGTACTTC	CAWSGGLTYEQYF
TRBV28	-	-	TRBJ1-2	TGTGCCAGCAACATTTTAGTAGGCCTTAACTATGGCTACACCTTC	CASNILVGLNYGYTF
TRBV5-5	-	-	TRBJ2-7	TGTGCCAGCAGCACGTCTCTATCTTCTGCGTACTTC	CASSTSLSSAYF
TRBV5-4	-	-	TRBJ2-5	TGTGCCAGCAGCTTGCGGGGTTCAGAGACCCAGTACTTC	CASSLRGSETQYF
TRBV5-6	-	many	TRBJ1-1	TGTGCCAGCAGCTTTCAAAGGAACCAGGGGGAAGCTTTCTTT	CASSFQRNQGEAFF
TRBV19	TRBD1	-	TRBJ2-1	TGTGCCAGTAGTATAGATGGCGGGACAGGGGGGTACAATGAGCAGTTCTTC	CASSIDGGTGGYNEQFF
TRBV5-1	TRBD2	-	TRBJ2-3	TGCGCCAGCCGACGGTCCGTAGCGGGCATCACAGATACGCAGTATTTT	CASRRSVAGITDTQYF
TRBV5-1	-	-	TRBJ1-5	TGCGCCAGCAGCTTGTCCGGGGGCGAGGATCAGCCCCAGCATTTT	CASSLSGGEDQPQHF
TRBV2	TRBD2	-	TRBJ2-7	TGTGCCAGCAGTGATCTTAACGGGAGGGTGGACGAGCAGTACTTC	CASSDLNGRVDEQYF
TRBV28	TRBD1	-	TRBJ1-2	TGTGCCACTTACCGGGACAGGCCGGGCTATGGCTACACCTTC	CATYRDRPGYGYTF
TRBV28	-	-	TRBJ1-1	TGTGCCAGCAGTTTAAATCGAAACACTGAAGCTTTCTTT	CASSLNRNTEAFF
TRBV7-8	-	-	TRBJ2-3	TGTGCCAGCAGCTTAATGGAAGACACAGATACGCAGTATTTT	CASSLMEDTDTQYF
TRBV6-1	-	-	TRBJ1-5	TGTGCCAGCATGGCAGGGATCAATCAGCCCCAGCATTTT	CASMAGINQPQHF
TRBV27	-	-	TRBJ2-3	TGTGCCAGCAGTTTCGCACCAAAACTGGATTCTAGCACAGATACGCAGTATTTT	CASSFAPKLDSSTDTQYF
TRBV10-3	-	few	TRBJ1-1	TGTGCCATCAGTGAGACACTGAACACTGAAGCTTTCTTT	CAISETLNTEAFF
TRBV28	-	-	TRBJ2-1	TGTGCCAGCAGTTTAGTCGGCCCACCGGATGAGCAGTTCTTC	CASSLVGPPDEQFF
TRBV28	-	-	TRBJ2-7	TGTGCCAGCAGTTCCACAGGGGACTCTCTAGACGAGCAGTACTTC	CASSSTGDSLDEQYF
TRBV5-1	-	-	TRBJ2-2	TGCGCCAGCAGCTTGTCGCCCAGTTACACCGGGGAGCTGTTTTTT	CASSLSPSYTGELFF
TRBV7-8	TRBD1	-	TRBJ2-6	TGTGCCAGCAGCCCCCTCCGTCTGCCGGGACAGGGGAGCTCTGGGGCCAACGTCCTGACTTTC	CASSPLRLPGQGSSGANVLTF
TRBV2	TRBD1	-	TRBJ2-7	TGTGCCAGCACGCCTCCCATTGGACAGGGGGCTCCCTACGAGCAGTACTTC	CASTPPIGQGAPYEQYF
TRBV19	-	-	TRBJ2-6	TGTGCCAGTAGTATAGAATTCACAGATTATTCCGGGGCCAACGTCCTGACTTTC	CASSIEFTDYSGANVLTF
TRBV19	-	-	TRBJ1-5	TGTGCCAGTAGTTCCCGAGGGGCCGAGGGGGGCAATCAGCCCCAGCATTTT	CASSSRGAEGGNQPQHF
TRBV18	-	-	TRBJ1-5	TGTGCCAGCTCACGGACCGACAGCTATAGCAATCAGCCCCAGCATTTT	CASSRTDSYSNQPQHF
TRBV18	-	few	TRBJ2-6	TGTGCCAGCTCACTCCCCTCTGGGGCCAACGTCCTGACTTTC	CASSLPSGANVLTF
TRBV6-1	-	few	TRBJ2-6	TGTGCCAGCAGTGGGGTCTCTGGGGCCAACGTCCTGACTTTC	CASSGVSGANVLTF
TRBV5-1	TRBD2	-	TRBJ2-1	TGCGCCAGCAGCTTAGCGGGATCTTACAATGAGCAGTTCTTC	CASSLAGSYNEQFF
TRBV11-3	TRBD1	-	TRBJ2-7	TGTGCCAGCAGCTTAAACGGTCAACAGGGGGCTAACGACGAGCAGTACTTC	CASSLNGQQGANDEQYF
TRBV19	TRBD2	few	TRBJ2-7	TGTGCCATTTATAGCGGGGAATACTCCTACGAGCAGTACTTC	CAIYSGEYSYEQYF
TRBV18	-	-	TRBJ1-1	TGTGCCAGCTCACCGCGAGACGATGAAGCTTTCTTT	CASSPRDDEAFF